The next 7 T cell receptor beta chains were all read from a single sample in a study of CD8 T cells in ankylosing spondylitis. TCRdb re-analysed the 5' RACE reads in MiXCR, keeping a single row per CDR3 protein. This sample has around 100,000 distinct CDR3 sequences, with 24% found just once. Material: synovial fluid, either unsorted or a sorted T cell fraction (not recorded which). The receptors here all came from a male donor with ankylosing spondylitis.

This clonotype was counted only a few times. The CDR3 sequence is CASSQTSGRKDEQYF. The CDR3 DNA sequence: TGTGCCAGCAGTCAGACTAGCGGGAGGAAAGACGAGCAGTACTTC. The V call is TRBV2, the J call TRBJ2-7; 13 bases line up with TRBD2. The V segment lost 5 bases and the J segment 5 bases; nucleotides outside the gene matches: 6. This CDR3 is 15 amino acids long. In germline, CDR1 is SNHLY, CDR2 FYNNEI. Variable domain in full (rest from reference TRBV2 and TRBJ2-7): EPEVTQTPSHQVTQMGQEVILRCVPISNHLYFYWYRQILGQKVEFLVSFYNNEISEKSEIFDDQFSVERPDGSNFTLKIRSTKLEDSAMYFCASSQTSGRKDEQYFGPGTRLTVT.

In DNA form, the CDR3 reads TGTGCCAGCGGTGGGAGCCGGGCCTCAAATCAGCCCCAGCATTTT. This gives the protein CASGGSRASNQPQHF. V is TRBV2 and J is TRBJ1-5; D not certain. The germline V gene has CDR1 SNHLY and CDR2 FYNNEI. The CDR3 loop spans 15 amino acids. V was cut by 8 bases and J by 4 bases, with 18 bases left in between.

Only a few counts were recorded for this clonotype. The chain recombines TRBV25-1 with TRBJ1-2; 7 positions match TRBD1. The V gene end was trimmed by 4 bases and the J gene end by 9 bases; junction bases not matched to a gene: 5. The V gene's germline CDR1 is MGHDK and CDR2 SYGVNS. The CDR3 runs to 12 residues. The CDR3 DNA sequence: TGTGCCAGCAGTGCCACAGGGGTTAGCTACACCTTC. This gives the protein CASSATGVSYTF.

This clonotype was counted at least ten times. V and J are TRBV20-1 and TRBJ1-5, with TRBD1 matching over 10 bases. This CDR3 is built from 14 residues. Germline V gene lookup returns CDR1 DFQATT and CDR2 SNEGSKA (reference sequence). J lost 5 bases, V lost 5 bases, and 6 bases had no gene match. For the CDR3, the DNA is TGCAGTGCTGTTGCGGACAGGGGGTATCAGCCCCAGCATTTT. It specifies CSAVADRGYQPQHF.

J is TRBJ1-3 and V is TRBV3-1; a weak D match, TRBD1 (6 bases). CDR3 length: 17 amino acids. Trimming shortened V by 3 bases and J by 0 bases, and 15 bases separated the two germline ends. Germline CDR1 reads LGHDT; CDR2 reads YNNKEL (reference sequence). The CDR3 here is CASSHRQALSSGNTIYF. The CDR3 DNA reads TGTGCCAGCAGCCATAGACAGGCTTTATCCTCTGGAAACACCATATATTTT.

Many counts were recorded for this clonotype. The rearrangement joins TRBV5-1 to TRBJ2-1; D perhaps matches TRBD2 (6 bases). The V gene lost 4 bases and the J gene lost 2 bases, with 13 bases spanning the gap. The CDR3 loop spans 15 amino acids. Germline V CDR1 and CDR2: SGHRS, YFSETQ. CDR3 in DNA: TGCGCCAGCAGCCGGGTTAGCGGCGCCTACAATGAGCAGTTCTTC. Residues: CASSRVSGAYNEQFF.

This clonotype was counted between two and nine times. The gene calls are TRBV12-3 or TRBV12-4 and TRBJ1-1; D is possibly TRBD1 (5 bases). Trimming removed 3 bases from V and 3 bases from J, with 20 bases in between. The CDR3 runs to 17 residues. CDR3 coding DNA: TGTGCCAGCAGTTTCGACCCGGGACGGCGGGCCCACACTGAAGCTTTCTTT. Translated: CASSFDPGRRAHTEAFF.